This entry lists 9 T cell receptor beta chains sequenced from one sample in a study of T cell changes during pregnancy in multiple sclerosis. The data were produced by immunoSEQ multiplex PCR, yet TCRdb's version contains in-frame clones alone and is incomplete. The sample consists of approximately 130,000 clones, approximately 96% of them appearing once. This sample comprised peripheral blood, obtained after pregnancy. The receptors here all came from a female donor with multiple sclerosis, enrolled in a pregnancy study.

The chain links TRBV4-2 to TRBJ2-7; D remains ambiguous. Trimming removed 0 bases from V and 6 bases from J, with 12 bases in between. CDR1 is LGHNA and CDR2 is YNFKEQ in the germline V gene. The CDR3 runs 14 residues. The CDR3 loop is CASSQDQQVGEQYF. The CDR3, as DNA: TGTGCCAGCAGCCAAGATCAGCAGGTTGGCGAGCAGTACTTC.

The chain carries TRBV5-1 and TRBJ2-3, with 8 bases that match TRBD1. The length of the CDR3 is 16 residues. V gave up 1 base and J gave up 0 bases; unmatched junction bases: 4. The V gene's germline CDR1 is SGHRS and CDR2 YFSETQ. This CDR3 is CASSLWDRTSTDTQYF. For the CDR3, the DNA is TGCGCCAGCAGCTTGTGGGACAGGACCAGCACAGATACGCAGTATTTT.

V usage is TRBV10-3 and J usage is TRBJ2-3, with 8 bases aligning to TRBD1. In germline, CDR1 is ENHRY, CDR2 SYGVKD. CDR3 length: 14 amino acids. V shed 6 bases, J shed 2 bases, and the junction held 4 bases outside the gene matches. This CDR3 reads CAIRRTGLTDTQYF. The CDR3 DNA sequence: TGTGCCATCAGGAGGACAGGGCTCACAGATACGCAGTATTTT.

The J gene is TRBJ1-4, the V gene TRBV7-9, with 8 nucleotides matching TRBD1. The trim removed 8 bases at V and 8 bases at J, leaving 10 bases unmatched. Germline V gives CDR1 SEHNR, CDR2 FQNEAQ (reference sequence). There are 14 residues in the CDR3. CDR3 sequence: CASCPDRVGEKLFF. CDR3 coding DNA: TGTGCCAGCTGCCCGGACAGGGTGGGCGAAAAACTGTTTTTT.

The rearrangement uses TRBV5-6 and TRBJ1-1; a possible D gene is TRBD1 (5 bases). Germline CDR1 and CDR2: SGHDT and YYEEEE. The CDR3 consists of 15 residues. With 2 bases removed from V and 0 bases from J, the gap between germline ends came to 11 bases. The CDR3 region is CASSFVRGMNTEAFF. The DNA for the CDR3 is TGTGCCAGCAGCTTCGTACGGGGGATGAACACTGAAGCTTTCTTT.

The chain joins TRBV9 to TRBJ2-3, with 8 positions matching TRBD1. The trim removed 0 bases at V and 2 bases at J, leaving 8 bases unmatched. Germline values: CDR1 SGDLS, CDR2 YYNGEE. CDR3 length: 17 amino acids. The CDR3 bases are TGTGCCAGCAGCGTAGACCCCTCAGGGGGCCTCACAGATACGCAGTATTTT. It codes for CASSVDPSGGLTDTQYF.

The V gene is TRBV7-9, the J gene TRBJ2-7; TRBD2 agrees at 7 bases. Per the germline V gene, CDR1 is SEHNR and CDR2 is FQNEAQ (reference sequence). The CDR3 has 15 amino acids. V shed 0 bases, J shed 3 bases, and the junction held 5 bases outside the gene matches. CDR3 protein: CASSLAGGPLYEQYF. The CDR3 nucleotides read TGTGCCAGCAGCTTAGCGGGAGGGCCCCTCTACGAGCAGTACTTC.

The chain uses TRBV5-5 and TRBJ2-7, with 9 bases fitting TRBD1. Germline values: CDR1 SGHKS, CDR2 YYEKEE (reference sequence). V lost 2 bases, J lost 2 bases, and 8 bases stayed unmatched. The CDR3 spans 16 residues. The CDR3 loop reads CASSFSQGARTYEQYF. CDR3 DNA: TGTGCCAGCAGCTTTTCACAGGGGGCGAGGACCTACGAGCAGTACTTC.

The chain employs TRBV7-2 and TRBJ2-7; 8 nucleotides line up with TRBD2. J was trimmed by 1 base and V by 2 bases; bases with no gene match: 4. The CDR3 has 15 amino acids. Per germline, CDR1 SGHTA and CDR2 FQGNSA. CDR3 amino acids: CASSLYGGGSYEQYF. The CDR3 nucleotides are TGTGCCAGCAGCTTATACGGGGGGGGTTCCTACGAGCAGTACTTC.